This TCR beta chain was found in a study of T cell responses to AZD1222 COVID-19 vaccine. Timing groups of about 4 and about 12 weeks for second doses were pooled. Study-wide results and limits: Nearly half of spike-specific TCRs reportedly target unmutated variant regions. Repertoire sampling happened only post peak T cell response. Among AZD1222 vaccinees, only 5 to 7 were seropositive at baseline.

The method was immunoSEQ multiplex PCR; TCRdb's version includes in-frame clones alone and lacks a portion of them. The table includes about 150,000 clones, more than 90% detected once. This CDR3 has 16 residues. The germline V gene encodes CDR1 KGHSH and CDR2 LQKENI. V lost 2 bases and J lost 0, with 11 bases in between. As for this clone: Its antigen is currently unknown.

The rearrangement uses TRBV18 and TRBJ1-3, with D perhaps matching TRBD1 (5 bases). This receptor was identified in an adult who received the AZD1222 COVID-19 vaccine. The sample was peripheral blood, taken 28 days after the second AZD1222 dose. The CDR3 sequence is CASSPIWDLSGNTIYF. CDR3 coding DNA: TGTGCCAGCTCACCAATCTGGGACCTCTCTGGAAACACCATATATTTT. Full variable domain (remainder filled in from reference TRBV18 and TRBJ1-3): NAGVMQNPRHLVRRRGQEARLRCSPMKGHSHVYWYRQLPEEGLKFMVYLQKENIIDESGMPKERFSAEFPKEGPSILRIQQVVRGDSAAYFCASSPIWDLSGNTIYFGEGSWLTVV.